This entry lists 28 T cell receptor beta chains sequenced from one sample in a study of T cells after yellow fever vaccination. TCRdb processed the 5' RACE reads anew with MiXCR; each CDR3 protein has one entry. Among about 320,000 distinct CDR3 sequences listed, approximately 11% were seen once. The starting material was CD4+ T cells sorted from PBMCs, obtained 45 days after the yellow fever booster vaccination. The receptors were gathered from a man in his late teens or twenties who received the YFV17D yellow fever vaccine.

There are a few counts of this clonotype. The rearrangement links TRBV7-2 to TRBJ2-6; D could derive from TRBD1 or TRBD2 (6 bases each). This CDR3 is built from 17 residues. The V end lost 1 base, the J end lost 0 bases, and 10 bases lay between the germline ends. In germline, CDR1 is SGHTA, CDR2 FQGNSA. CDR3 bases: TGTGCCAGCAGCTTAGAGGGGGGAGCCTCTGGGGCCAACGTCCTGACTTTC. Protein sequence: CASSLEGGASGANVLTF.

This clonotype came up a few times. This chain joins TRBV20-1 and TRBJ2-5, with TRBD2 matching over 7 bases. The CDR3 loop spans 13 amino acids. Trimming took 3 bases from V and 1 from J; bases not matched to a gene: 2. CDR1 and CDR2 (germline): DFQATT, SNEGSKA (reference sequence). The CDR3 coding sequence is TGCAGTGCTAGCGCTAGCGGCCAAGAGACCCAGTACTTC. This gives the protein CSASASGQETQYF.

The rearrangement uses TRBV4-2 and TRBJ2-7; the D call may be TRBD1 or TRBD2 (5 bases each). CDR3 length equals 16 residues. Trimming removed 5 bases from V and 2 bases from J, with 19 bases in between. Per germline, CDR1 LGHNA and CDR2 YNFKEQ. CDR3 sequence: CASSLNAGTGTYEQYF. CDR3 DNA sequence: TGTGCCAGCAGCTTAAATGCCGGGACGGGGACCTACGAGCAGTACTTC.

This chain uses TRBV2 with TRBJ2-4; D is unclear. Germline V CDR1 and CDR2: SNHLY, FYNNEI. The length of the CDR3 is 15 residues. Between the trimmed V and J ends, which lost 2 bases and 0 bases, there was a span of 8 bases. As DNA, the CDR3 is TGTGCCAGCAGTGAAAGTCAGGTAGCCAAAAACATTCAGTACTTC. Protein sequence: CASSESQVAKNIQYF.

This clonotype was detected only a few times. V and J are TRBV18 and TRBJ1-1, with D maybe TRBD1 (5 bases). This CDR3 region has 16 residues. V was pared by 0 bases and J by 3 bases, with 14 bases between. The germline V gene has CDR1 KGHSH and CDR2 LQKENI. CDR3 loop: CASSPPKSGFYTEAFF. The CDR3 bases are TGTGCCAGCTCACCACCGAAATCAGGGTTTTACACTGAAGCTTTCTTT.

The CDR3 DNA reads as TGTGCCAGCAGCTTAGGAGAACAATACGAGCAGTACGTC. Translated: CASSLGEQYEQYV. The J gene is TRBJ2-7, the V gene TRBV11-2; D call uncertain. The germline V gene encodes CDR1 SGHAT and CDR2 FQNNGV. Trimming removed 1 base from V and 4 bases from J, with 8 bases in between. The CDR3 has 13 residues.

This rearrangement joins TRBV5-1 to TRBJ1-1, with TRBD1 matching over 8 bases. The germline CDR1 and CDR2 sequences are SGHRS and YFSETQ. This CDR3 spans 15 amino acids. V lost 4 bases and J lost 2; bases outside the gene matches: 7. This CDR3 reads CASSVNGQGNTEAFF. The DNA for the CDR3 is TGCGCCAGCAGCGTTAACGGACAGGGTAACACTGAAGCTTTCTTT.

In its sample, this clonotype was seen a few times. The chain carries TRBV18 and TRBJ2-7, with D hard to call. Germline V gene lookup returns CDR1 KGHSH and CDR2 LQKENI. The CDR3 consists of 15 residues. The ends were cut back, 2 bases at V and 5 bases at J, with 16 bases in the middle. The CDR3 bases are TGTGCCAGCTCACCAGGCTATGTTGGGTCCCACGAGCAGTACGTC. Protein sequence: CASSPGYVGSHEQYV.

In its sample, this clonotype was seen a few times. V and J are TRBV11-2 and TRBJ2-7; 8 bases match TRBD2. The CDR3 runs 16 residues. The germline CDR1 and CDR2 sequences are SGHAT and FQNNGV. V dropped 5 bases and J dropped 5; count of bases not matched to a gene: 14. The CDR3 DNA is TGTGCCAGCAGCCACTTTCGGGGGGGGGCCCCCCACGAGCAGTACGTC. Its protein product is CASSHFRGGAPHEQYV.

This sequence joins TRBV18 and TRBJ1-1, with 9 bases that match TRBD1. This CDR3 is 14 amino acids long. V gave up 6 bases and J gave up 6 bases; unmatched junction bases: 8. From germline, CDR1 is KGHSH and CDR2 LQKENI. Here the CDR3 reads CASSPDRGAPEAFF. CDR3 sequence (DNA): TGTGCCAGCTCCCCGGACAGGGGTGCCCCTGAAGCTTTCTTT.

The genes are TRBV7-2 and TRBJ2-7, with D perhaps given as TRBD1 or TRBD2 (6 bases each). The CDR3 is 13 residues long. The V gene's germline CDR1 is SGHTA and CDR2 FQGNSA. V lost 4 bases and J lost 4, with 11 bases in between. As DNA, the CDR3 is TGTGCCAGCAGCTCGAGGGGGGAATACGAGCAGTACGTC. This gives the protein CASSSRGEYEQYV.

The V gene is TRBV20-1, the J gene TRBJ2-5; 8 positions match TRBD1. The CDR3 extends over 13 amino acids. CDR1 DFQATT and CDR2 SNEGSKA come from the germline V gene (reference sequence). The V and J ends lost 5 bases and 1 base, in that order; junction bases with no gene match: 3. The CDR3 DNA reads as TGCAGTGCTCCGGGACAGGTCCAAGAGACCCAGTACTTC. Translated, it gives CSAPGQVQETQYF.

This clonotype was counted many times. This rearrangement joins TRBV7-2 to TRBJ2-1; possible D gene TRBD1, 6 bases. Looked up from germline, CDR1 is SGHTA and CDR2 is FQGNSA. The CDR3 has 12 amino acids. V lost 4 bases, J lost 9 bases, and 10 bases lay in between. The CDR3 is CASSSQGIEQFF. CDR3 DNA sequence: TGTGCCAGCAGCTCACAGGGCATTGAGCAGTTCTTC. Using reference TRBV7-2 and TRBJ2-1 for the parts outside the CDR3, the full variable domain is GAGVSQSPSNKVTEKGKDVELRCDPISGHTALYWYRQSLGQGLEFLIYFQGNSAPDKSGLPSDRFSAERTGGSVSTLTIQRTQQEDSAVYLCASSSQGIEQFFGPGTRLTVL.

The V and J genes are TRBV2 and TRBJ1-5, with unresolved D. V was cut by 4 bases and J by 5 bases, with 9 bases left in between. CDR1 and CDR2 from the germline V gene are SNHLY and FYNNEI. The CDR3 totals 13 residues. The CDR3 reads CASSVSTHQPQHF. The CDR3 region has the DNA TGTGCCAGCAGTGTGTCCACCCATCAGCCCCAGCATTTT.

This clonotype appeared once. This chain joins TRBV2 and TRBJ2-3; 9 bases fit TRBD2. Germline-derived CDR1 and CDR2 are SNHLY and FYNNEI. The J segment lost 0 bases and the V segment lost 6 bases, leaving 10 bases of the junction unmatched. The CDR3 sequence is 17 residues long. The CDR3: CASRRLVAGVSTDTQYF. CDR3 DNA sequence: TGTGCCAGCAGACGCCTAGTAGCGGGGGTGAGCACAGATACGCAGTATTTT.

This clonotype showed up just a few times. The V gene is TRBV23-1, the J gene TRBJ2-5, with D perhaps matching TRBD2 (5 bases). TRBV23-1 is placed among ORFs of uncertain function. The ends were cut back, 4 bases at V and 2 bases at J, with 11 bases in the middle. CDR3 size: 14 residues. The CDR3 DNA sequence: TGCGCCAGCAGTCGGTTACGAGGGCAAGAGACCCAGTACTTC. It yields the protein CASSRLRGQETQYF.

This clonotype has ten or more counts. The CDR3 sequence is CASSSHPIGGEQYF. CDR3 bases: TGTGCCAGCAGCTCGCACCCTATTGGGGGCGAGCAGTACTTC. V gene TRBV7-2 combines with J gene TRBJ2-7; D may be TRBD1 or TRBD2 (5 bases each). Germline CDR1 and CDR2: SGHTA and FQGNSA. V was pared by 4 bases and J by 6 bases, with 16 bases between. This CDR3 has 14 residues.

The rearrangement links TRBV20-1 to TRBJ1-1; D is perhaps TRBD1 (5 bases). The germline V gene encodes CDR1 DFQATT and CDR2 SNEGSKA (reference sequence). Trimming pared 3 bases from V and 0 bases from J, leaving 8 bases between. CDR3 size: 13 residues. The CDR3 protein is CSARPGLNTEAFF. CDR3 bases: TGCAGTGCTAGGCCAGGGTTGAACACTGAAGCTTTCTTT.

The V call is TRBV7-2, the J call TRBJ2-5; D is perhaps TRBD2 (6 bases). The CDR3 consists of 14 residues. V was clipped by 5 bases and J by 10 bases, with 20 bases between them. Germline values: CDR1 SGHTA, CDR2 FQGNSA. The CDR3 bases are TGTGCCAGCAGCGCCTCCACCGGGCCCGGGGGCCAGTACTTC. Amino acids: CASSASTGPGGQYF.

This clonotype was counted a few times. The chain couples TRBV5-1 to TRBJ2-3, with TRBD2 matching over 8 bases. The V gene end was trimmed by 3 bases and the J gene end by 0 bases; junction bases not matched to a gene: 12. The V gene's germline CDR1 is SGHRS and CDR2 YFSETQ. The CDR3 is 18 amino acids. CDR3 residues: CASSWRASGLPSTDTQYF. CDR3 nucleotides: TGCGCCAGCAGCTGGAGGGCTAGCGGGCTACCTAGCACAGATACGCAGTATTTT. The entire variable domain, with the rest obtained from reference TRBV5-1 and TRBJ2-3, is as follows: KAGVTQTPRYLIKTRGQQVTLSCSPISGHRSVSWYQQTPGQGLQFLFEYFSETQRNKGNFPGRFSGRQFSNSRSEMNVSTLELGDSALYLCASSWRASGLPSTDTQYFGPGTRLTVL.

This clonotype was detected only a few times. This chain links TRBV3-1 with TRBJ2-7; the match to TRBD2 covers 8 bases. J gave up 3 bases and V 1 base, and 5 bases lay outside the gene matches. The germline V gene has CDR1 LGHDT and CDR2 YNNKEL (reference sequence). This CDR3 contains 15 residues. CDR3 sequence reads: CASSQGGGKGYEQYF. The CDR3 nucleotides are TGTGCCAGCAGCCAAGGCGGGGGGAAAGGCTACGAGCAGTACTTC.

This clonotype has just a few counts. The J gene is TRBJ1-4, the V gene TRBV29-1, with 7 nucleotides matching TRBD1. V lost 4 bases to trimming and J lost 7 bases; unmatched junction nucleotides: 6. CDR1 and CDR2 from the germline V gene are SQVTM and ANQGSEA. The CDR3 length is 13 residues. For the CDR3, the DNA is TGCAGCGTTGGACAGGGCCTTGCTGAAAAACTGTTTTTT. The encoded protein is CSVGQGLAEKLFF.

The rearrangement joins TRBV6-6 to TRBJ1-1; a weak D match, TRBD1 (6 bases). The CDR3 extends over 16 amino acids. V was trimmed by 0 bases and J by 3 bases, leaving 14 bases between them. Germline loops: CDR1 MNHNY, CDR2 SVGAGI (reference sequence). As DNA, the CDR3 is TGTGCCAGCAGTTACTCGAAGGGGGGTCCCTACACTGAAGCTTTCTTT. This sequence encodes CASSYSKGGPYTEAFF.

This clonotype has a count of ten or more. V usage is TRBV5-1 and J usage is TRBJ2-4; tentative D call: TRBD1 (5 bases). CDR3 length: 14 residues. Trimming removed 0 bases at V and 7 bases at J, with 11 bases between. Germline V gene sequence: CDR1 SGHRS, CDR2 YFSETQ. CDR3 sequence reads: CASSLDGAYNIQYF. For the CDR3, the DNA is TGCGCCAGCAGCTTGGATGGGGCCTATAACATTCAGTACTTC.

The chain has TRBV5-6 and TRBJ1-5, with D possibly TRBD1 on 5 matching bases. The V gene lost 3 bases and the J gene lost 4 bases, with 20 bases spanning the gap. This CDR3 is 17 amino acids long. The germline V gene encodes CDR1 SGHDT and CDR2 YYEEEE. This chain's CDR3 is CASSSQGERGFNQPQHF. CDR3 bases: TGTGCCAGCAGCTCCCAGGGAGAGAGGGGATTTAATCAGCCCCAGCATTTT.

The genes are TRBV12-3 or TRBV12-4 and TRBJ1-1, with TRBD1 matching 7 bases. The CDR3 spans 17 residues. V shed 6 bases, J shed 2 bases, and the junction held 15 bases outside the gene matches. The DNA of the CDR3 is TGTGCCAGCAGCCGAGGGGGTAACAGGGGTGGCAACACTGAAGCTTTCTTT. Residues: CASSRGGNRGGNTEAFF.

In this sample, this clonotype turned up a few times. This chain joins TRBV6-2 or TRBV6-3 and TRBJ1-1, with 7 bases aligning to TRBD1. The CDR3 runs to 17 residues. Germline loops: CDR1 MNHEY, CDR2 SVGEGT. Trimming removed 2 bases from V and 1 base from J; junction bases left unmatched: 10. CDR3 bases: TGTGCCAGCAGTTACGAGGGACAGACGGGTCCGAACACTGAAGCTTTCTTT. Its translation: CASSYEGQTGPNTEAFF.

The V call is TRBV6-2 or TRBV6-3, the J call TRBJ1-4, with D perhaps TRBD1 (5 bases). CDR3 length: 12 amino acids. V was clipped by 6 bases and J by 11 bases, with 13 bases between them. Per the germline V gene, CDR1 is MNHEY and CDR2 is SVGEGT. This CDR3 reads CASRRGFWKLFF. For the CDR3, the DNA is TGTGCCAGCAGAAGGGGTTTCTGGAAACTGTTTTTT.